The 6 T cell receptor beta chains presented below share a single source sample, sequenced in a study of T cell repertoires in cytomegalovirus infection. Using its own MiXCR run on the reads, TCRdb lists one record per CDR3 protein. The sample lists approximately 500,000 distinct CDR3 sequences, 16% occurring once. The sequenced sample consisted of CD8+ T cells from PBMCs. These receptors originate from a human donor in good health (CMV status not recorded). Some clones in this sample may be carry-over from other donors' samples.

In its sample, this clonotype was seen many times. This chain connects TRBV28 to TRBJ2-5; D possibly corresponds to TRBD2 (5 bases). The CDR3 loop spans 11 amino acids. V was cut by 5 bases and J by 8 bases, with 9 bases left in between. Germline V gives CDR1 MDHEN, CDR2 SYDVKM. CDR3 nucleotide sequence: TGTGCCAGCAGTCCGGGAAGTACCCAGTACTTC. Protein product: CASSPGSTQYF.

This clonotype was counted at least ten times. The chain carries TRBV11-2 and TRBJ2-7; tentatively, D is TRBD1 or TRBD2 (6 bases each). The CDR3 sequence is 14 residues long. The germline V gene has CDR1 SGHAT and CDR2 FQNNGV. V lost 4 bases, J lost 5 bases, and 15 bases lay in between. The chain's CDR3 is CASSSKGGYNEQYF. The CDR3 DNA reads TGTGCCAGCAGCTCCAAGGGGGGATATAACGAGCAGTACTTC.

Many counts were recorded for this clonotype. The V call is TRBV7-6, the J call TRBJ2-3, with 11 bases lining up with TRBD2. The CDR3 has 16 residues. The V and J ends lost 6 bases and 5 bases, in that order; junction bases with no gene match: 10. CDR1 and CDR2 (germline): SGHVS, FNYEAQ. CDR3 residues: CASSSRSGRAKDTQYF. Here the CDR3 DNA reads TGTGCCAGCAGTTCCCGTAGCGGGAGGGCCAAAGATACGCAGTATTTT.

CDR3 nucleotide sequence: TGCGCCAGCAGCCAAGCGTTGCAAGCGCCCCAGCATTTT. It specifies CASSQALQAPQHF. The V and J genes are TRBV4-1 and TRBJ1-5; D is unresolved. Germline CDR1 is MGHRA and CDR2 is YSYEKL. There are 13 residues in the CDR3. The V and J ends lost 1 base and 9 bases respectively, with 10 bases between them.

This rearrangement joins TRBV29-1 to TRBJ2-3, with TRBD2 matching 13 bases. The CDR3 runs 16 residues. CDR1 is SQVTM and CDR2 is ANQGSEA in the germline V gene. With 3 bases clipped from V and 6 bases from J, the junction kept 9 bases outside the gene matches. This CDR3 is CSVDLGLAGDLDTQYF. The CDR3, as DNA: TGCAGCGTTGACCTCGGACTAGCGGGAGACTTGGATACGCAGTATTTT.

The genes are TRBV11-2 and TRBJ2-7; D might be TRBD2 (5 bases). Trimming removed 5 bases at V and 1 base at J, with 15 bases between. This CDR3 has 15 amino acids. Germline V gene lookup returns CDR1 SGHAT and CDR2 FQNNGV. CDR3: CASSPGSLRSYEQYF. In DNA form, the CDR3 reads TGTGCCAGCAGCCCGGGGAGCCTGAGATCCTACGAGCAGTACTTC.